These T cell receptor beta chains were read from a single sample in a study of OX40 agonist ivuxolimab in advanced cancers. Some clones are missing from TCRdb's copy, which holds only in-frame ones; the method was immunoSEQ multiplex PCR. The sample consists of about 60,000 clones, 75% to 90% of them appearing once. Sequences were derived from CD4+ or CD8+ T cells sorted from blood, sampled in a trial of the OX40 agonist ivuxolimab. These receptors originate from an adult with an advanced solid tumor such as melanoma, head and neck, liver or kidney cancer. Both conserved end residues are part of each CDR3. A D gene is named only where the DNA matches it firmly. Not every row has a clone size; where given, it reads once, few, many or a size class.

d_call	v_call	j_call	clone_size	cdr3_aa	cdr3_nt
TRBD2	TRBV6-6	TRBJ2-3	NA	CASSYIAGAFSDTQYF	TGTGCCAGCAGTTACATAGCGGGGGCCTTCTCGGATACGCAGTATTTT
NA	TRBV5-4	TRBJ2-1	NA	CASSARDNEQFF	TGTGCCAGCAGCGCGAGGGACAATGAGCAGTTCTTC
TRBD1	TRBV5-8	TRBJ1-5	NA	CASSQGQLSNQPQHF	TGTGCCAGCAGCCAGGGACAGCTTAGCAATCAGCCCCAGCATTTT
NA	TRBV6-5	TRBJ2-7	NA	CASSDSGARDEQYF	TGTGCCAGCAGCGATTCCGGGGCGCGAGACGAGCAGTACTTC
TRBD2	TRBV27	TRBJ2-7	NA	CASSTATSGQSYEQYF	TGTGCCAGCAGTACCGCGACTAGCGGGCAATCCTACGAGCAGTACTTC
TRBD2	TRBV5-1	TRBJ2-2	NA	CASSLWTSGPTTGELFF	TGCGCCAGCAGCTTATGGACTAGCGGGCCAACAACCGGGGAGCTGTTTTTT
NA	TRBV5-5	TRBJ2-5	NA	CASSPGRSGPETQYF	TGTGCCAGCAGCCCGGGACGGAGTGGACCAGAGACCCAGTACTTC
TRBD1	TRBV7-8	TRBJ1-1	NA	CASSLAGTGRGNTEAFF	TGTGCCAGCAGCTTAGCGGGGACAGGCCGTGGGAACACTGAAGCTTTCTTT
TRBD1	TRBV7-3	TRBJ1-2	NA	CASSPQQGSYGYTF	TGTGCCAGCAGCCCACAACAGGGGAGCTATGGCTACACCTTC
TRBD2	TRBV29-1	TRBJ2-5	NA	CSDRRSLLAGETQYF	TGCAGCGACCGACGGTCCCTACTAGCGGGTGAGACCCAGTACTTC
NA	TRBV15	TRBJ1-2	NA	CATSRFPGDLDGYTF	TGTGCCACCAGCAGATTCCCAGGGGATTTAGATGGCTACACCTTC
TRBD1	TRBV6-6	TRBJ1-3	NA	CASRVGTGRNTIYF	TGTGCCAGCAGGGTCGGGACAGGGAGAAACACCATATATTTT
TRBD2	TRBV27	TRBJ2-7	NA	CASSSPRTSGTYEQYF	TGTGCCAGCAGTTCCCCCAGGACTAGCGGAACCTACGAGCAGTACTTC
NA	TRBV2	TRBJ2-7	NA	CASGTQGFYEQYF	TGTGCCAGCGGAACCCAGGGGTTCTACGAGCAGTACTTC
NA	TRBV7-2	TRBJ1-5	NA	CASSPQANQPQHF	TGTGCCAGCAGCCCCCAGGCCAATCAGCCCCAGCATTTT
TRBD2	TRBV28	TRBJ2-3	NA	CASSLTSGRAAKADTQYF	TGTGCCAGCAGTTTAACTAGCGGGAGGGCGGCAAAGGCAGATACGCAGTATTTT
TRBD1	TRBV9	TRBJ1-1	NA	CASSVAGQLNTEAFF	TGTGCCAGCAGCGTCGCGGGACAGCTGAACACTGAAGCTTTCTTT
TRBD1	TRBV27	TRBJ1-5	medium-sized	CASSSSGTGNQPQHF	TGTGCCAGCAGTTCCTCCGGGACAGGAAATCAGCCCCAGCATTTT